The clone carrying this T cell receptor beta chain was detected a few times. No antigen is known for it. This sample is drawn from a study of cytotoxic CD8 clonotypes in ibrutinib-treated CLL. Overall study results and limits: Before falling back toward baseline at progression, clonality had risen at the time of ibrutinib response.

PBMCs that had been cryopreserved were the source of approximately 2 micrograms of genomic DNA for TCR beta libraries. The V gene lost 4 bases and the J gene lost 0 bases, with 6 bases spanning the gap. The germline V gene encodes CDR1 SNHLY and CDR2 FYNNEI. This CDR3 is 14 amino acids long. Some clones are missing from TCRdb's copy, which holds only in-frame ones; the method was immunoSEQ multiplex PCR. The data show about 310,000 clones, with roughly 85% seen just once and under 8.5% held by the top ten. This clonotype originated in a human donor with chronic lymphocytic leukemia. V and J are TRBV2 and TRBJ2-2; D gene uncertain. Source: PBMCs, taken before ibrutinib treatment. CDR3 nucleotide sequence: TGTGCCAGCAGTGGGAACGCGAACACCGGGGAGCTGTTTTTT. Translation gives CASSGNANTGELFF. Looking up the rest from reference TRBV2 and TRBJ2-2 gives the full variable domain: EPEVTQTPSHQVTQMGQEVILRCVPISNHLYFYWYRQILGQKVEFLVSFYNNEISEKSEIFDDQFSVERPDGSNFTLKIRSTKLEDSAMYFCASSGNANTGELFFGEGSRLTVL.